This is a list of T cell receptor beta chains from one sample in a study of blood T cell repertoires in COVID-19. Using immunoSEQ multiplex PCR, the repertoire was profiled, and TCRdb retains in-frame clones only, with some absent. The repertoire holds about 270,000 clones, with 83% as singletons. The sample comprised peripheral blood. These receptors originate from a woman in her fifties or sixties who had recovered from COVID-19. Each CDR3 is given with its conserved first and last residue. A D gene is named only where the DNA matches it firmly. Not all rows give a size; the values are once, few, many and, for expanded clones, a class.

>TRBV2|-|TRBD1|TRBJ2-1
CASRGTGRGEQFF
TGTGCCAGCAGGGGGACAGGACGGGGTGAGCAGTTCTTC
>TRBV13|-|TRBD1|TRBJ1-1
CASSLQGQSNTEAFF
TGTGCCAGCAGCTTACAGGGACAGTCGAACACTGAAGCTTTCTTT
>TRBV28|-|TRBD2|TRBJ2-5
CASSLRQGGLETQYF
TGTGCCAGCAGTTTAAGGCAGGGAGGGTTGGAGACCCAGTACTTC
>TRBV19|-|TRBD2|TRBJ2-7
CASSPEGAGNLYEQYF
TGTGCCAGTAGTCCCGAGGGAGCGGGGAACCTCTACGAGCAGTACTTC
>TRBV5-1|-|-|TRBJ1-2
CASSYGQLRNYGYTF
TGCGCCAGCAGCTACGGACAGCTTAGAAACTATGGCTACACCTTC
>TRBV18|few|-|TRBJ1-2
CASSPRFDPTRGLGYTF
TGTGCCAGCTCACCACGTTTTGACCCGACAAGGGGACTTGGCTACACCTTC
>TRBV27|-|-|TRBJ1-2
CASSLSAGNYGYTF
TGTGCCAGCAGTCTATCCGCGGGGAACTATGGCTACACCTTC
>TRBV7-9|-|-|TRBJ2-1
CAIDSISYNEQFF
TGTGCCATTGACAGTATCTCCTACAATGAGCAGTTCTTC
>TRBV19|-|TRBD1|TRBJ1-4
CASSSTGGNEKLFF
TGTGCCAGTAGCTCCACAGGGGGCAATGAAAAACTGTTTTTT
>TRBV13|-|TRBD1|TRBJ2-5
CASSSSGGARQETQYF
TGTGCCAGCAGCTCGTCAGGGGGCGCGAGGCAAGAGACCCAGTACTTC
>TRBV5-1|few|TRBD2|TRBJ2-1
CASSRGTSDNEQFF
TGCGCCAGCAGCCGTGGGACTAGCGACAATGAGCAGTTCTTC
>TRBV7-3|-|-|TRBJ2-5
CASSPPAGTPGTQYF
TGTGCCAGCAGCCCCCCGGCGGGCACCCCAGGGACCCAGTACTTC
>TRBV2|-|-|TRBJ2-3
CASSDRGIWADTQYF
TGTGCCAGCAGTGATCGGGGGATCTGGGCCGATACGCAGTATTTT
>TRBV12-3/TRBV12-4|-|TRBD1|TRBJ1-4
CASTNRGEKLFF
TGTGCCAGCACCAACAGGGGTGAAAAACTGTTTTTT
>TRBV9|-|TRBD1|TRBJ1-6
CASSPGQGPWNSPLHF
TGTGCCAGCAGCCCGGGACAGGGGCCCTGGAATTCACCCCTCCACTTT
>TRBV29-1|-|-|TRBJ1-2
CSVGDTHYGYTF
TGCAGCGTTGGCGACACCCACTATGGCTACACCTTC
>TRBV10-1|-|-|TRBJ2-1
CARTGGSYNEQFF
TGCGCCAGGACCGGCGGTTCCTACAATGAGCAGTTCTTC
>TRBV4-3|-|TRBD2|TRBJ2-1
CASSQDIGTSGINEQFF
TGCGCCAGCAGCCAAGATATAGGGACTAGCGGAATCAATGAGCAGTTCTTC
>TRBV20-1|few|-|TRBJ2-7
CSASRGYEQYF
TGCAGTGCTAGTAGAGGTTACGAGCAGTACTTC
>TRBV9|-|-|TRBJ2-2
CASSVASVSGELFF
TGTGCCAGCAGCGTAGCGTCGGTTAGCGGGGAGCTGTTTTTT
>TRBV11-1|-|-|TRBJ2-5
CASSRTTGFGETQYF
TGTGCCAGCAGCCGCACCACAGGATTTGGAGAGACCCAGTACTTC
>TRBV19|-|TRBD1|TRBJ1-5
CASSKDRGWDQPQHF
TGTGCCAGTAGTAAGGACAGGGGGTGGGATCAGCCCCAGCATTTT
>TRBV11-1|few|TRBD1|TRBJ2-1
CASREQGQAYNEQFF
TGTGCCAGCAGGGAACAGGGGCAAGCCTACAATGAGCAGTTCTTC
>TRBV24-1|-|TRBD2|TRBJ2-3
CATSDFPGTSGAASTDTQYF
TGTGCCACCAGTGATTTCCCGGGGACTAGCGGAGCAGCTAGCACAGATACGCAGTATTTT
>TRBV12-3/TRBV12-4|-|-|TRBJ1-1
CASSLFYEAFF
TGTGCCAGCAGTTTATTTTATGAAGCTTTCTTT
>TRBV5-6|once|-|TRBJ2-2
CASTYGHATNTGELFF
TGTGCCAGCACCTACGGACACGCGACGAACACCGGGGAGCTGTTTTTT
>TRBV5-1|-|TRBD2|TRBJ2-3
CASSTAGTSGPGDDTQYF
TGCGCCAGCAGCACCGCCGGGACTAGCGGACCCGGGGACGATACGCAGTATTTT
>TRBV6-5|-|-|TRBJ1-2
CASRSPGAPYTF
TGTGCCAGCAGGTCCCCTGGGGCCCCCTACACCTTC
>TRBV28|once|TRBD2|TRBJ2-7
CASSSGTSGRYEQYF
TGTGCCAGCAGCAGTGGGACTAGCGGGCGCTACGAGCAGTACTTC
>TRBV2|once|-|TRBJ1-1
CASTPAGYMNTEAFF
TGTGCCAGCACCCCGGCAGGCTATATGAACACTGAAGCTTTCTTT
>TRBV24-1|-|TRBD2|TRBJ2-1
CATGVGAGGNSYNEQFF
TGTGCCACCGGGGTTGGGGCGGGGGGCAACTCCTACAATGAGCAGTTCTTC
>TRBV9|-|-|TRBJ1-3
CASSVEGTGNTIYF
TGTGCCAGCAGCGTAGAGGGGACTGGAAACACCATATATTTT
>TRBV19|-|-|TRBJ2-5
CASSSLAAGGETQYF
TGTGCCAGTAGTTCCTTGGCGGCAGGAGGGGAGACCCAGTACTTC
>TRBV29-1|-|-|TRBJ2-1
CSVDRDSYNEQFF
TGCAGCGTTGATCGGGATTCCTACAATGAGCAGTTCTTC
>TRBV27|-|TRBD2|TRBJ2-7
CASSLNLAGGYEQYF
TGTGCCAGCAGTTTAAACCTAGCGGGGGGGTACGAGCAGTACTTC
>TRBV27|-|TRBD2|TRBJ2-7
CASSLTSGYYEQYF
TGTGCCAGCAGTTTAACTAGCGGATACTACGAGCAGTACTTC
>TRBV19|once|TRBD1|TRBJ2-3
CASQTGGMVGTQYF
TGTGCCAGCCAGACAGGGGGCATGGTAGGGACGCAGTATTTT
>TRBV2|few|-|TRBJ2-7
CASSGRGYRESRSYEQYF
TGTGCCAGCAGCGGAAGGGGCTACAGGGAGTCGCGATCCTACGAGCAGTACTTC
>TRBV15|-|-|TRBJ1-4
CATSREYDIGFEKLFF
TGTGCCACCAGCAGAGAGTATGACATCGGCTTTGAAAAACTGTTTTTT
>TRBV28|-|-|TRBJ2-1
CASIGAGYNEQFF
TGTGCCAGCATTGGGGCGGGGTACAATGAGCAGTTCTTC
>TRBV28|-|TRBD1|TRBJ2-2
CASSLNRGRTGELFF
TGTGCCAGCAGTTTAAACAGGGGGCGAACCGGGGAGCTGTTTTTT
>TRBV7-2|-|TRBD2|TRBJ2-1
CASSSGLAGVDEQFF
TGTGCCAGCAGTTCGGGACTAGCGGGGGTGGATGAGCAGTTCTTC
>TRBV7-9|-|-|TRBJ2-7
CASSLAGLIYEQYF
TGTGCCAGCAGCTTGGCAGGCCTCATATACGAGCAGTACTTC
>TRBV12-3/TRBV12-4|once|TRBD1|TRBJ1-2
CASSLWDSYGYTF
TGTGCCAGCAGTTTATGGGACAGTTACGGCTACACCTTC
>TRBV7-2|-|TRBD2|TRBJ2-7
CASSSPGGGYEQYF
TGTGCCAGCAGCTCTCCCGGCGGGGGTTACGAGCAGTACTTC
>TRBV6-1|-|-|TRBJ2-5
CASSEATGTQETQYF
TGTGCCAGCAGTGAAGCTACCGGGACACAAGAGACCCAGTACTTC
>TRBV5-1|once|-|TRBJ1-1
CASSLPGPTAFF
TGCGCCAGCAGCTTACCGGGTCCGACGGCTTTCTTT
>TRBV29-1|-|-|TRBJ2-2
CSVEGRETGELFF
TGCAGCGTTGAAGGACGGGAGACCGGGGAGCTGTTTTTT
>TRBV15|-|-|TRBJ2-7
CATSGAVEGYEQYF
TGTGCCACCAGCGGGGCTGTCGAAGGCTACGAGCAGTACTTC
>TRBV27|-|-|TRBJ1-4
CASSLTPEAKLFF
TGTGCCAGCAGTCTCACCCCGGAGGCAAAACTGTTTTTT
>TRBV9|-|TRBD1|TRBJ1-4
CASSHRDSWNEKLFF
TGTGCCAGCAGCCACCGGGACAGCTGGAATGAAAAACTGTTTTTT
>TRBV5-1|-|TRBD1|TRBJ1-1
CASSSTGDSYTEAFF
TGCGCCAGCAGCTCGACTGGGGACAGTTACACTGAAGCTTTCTTT
>TRBV28|-|-|TRBJ1-1
CASSLDAGGEAFF
TGTGCCAGCAGTTTAGATGCGGGGGGCGAAGCTTTCTTT
>TRBV5-1|-|-|TRBJ1-6
CASSLDPGSNSPLHF
TGCGCCAGCAGCTTGGATCCGGGAAGTAATTCACCCCTCCACTTT
>TRBV7-2|-|-|TRBJ1-6
CATEPYYRVSPLHF
TGTGCCACCGAGCCTTATTACAGGGTATCACCCCTCCACTTT
>TRBV28|few|-|TRBJ2-7
CASTDGANIRGQYF
TGTGCCAGCACGGATGGGGCCAACATACGAGGGCAGTACTTC
>TRBV7-2|-|TRBD1|TRBJ2-7
CASSRDRGLEQYF
TGTGCCAGCAGCCGGGACAGGGGGCTCGAGCAGTACTTC
>TRBV6-5|-|-|TRBJ1-2
CASVVSETFGYGYTF
TGTGCCAGCGTAGTTTCTGAGACGTTCGGGTATGGCTACACCTTC